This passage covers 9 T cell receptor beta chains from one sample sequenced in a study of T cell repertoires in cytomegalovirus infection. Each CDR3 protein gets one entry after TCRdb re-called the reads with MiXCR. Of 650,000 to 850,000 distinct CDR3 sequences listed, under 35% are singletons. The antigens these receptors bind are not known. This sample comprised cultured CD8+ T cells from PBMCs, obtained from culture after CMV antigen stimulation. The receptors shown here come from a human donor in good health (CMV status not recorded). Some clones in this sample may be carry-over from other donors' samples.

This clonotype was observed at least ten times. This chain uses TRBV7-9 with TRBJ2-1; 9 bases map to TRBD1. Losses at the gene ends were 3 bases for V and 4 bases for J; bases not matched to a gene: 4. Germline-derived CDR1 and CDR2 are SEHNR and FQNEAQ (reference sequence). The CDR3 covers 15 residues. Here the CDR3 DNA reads TGTGCCAGCAGCTTTCGACAGGGGGTTTACAATGAGCAGTTCTTC. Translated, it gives CASSFRQGVYNEQFF.

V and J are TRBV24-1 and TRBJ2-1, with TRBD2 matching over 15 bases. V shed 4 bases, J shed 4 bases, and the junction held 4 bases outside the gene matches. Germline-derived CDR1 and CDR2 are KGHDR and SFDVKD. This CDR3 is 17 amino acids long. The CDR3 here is CATSEGLAGGKYNEQFF. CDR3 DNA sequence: TGTGCCACCAGTGAAGGACTAGCGGGGGGGAAATACAATGAGCAGTTCTTC.

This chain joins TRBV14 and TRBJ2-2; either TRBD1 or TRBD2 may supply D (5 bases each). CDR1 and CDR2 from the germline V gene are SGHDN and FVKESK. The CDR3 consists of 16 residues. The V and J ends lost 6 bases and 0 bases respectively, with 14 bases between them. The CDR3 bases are TGTGCCAGCAGTCAAAGGGACGTATCGAACACCGGGGAGCTGTTTTTT. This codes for CASSQRDVSNTGELFF.

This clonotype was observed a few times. Here the CDR3 DNA reads TGTGCCAGCAGCTTAGGAACAGGGTTTAACGAGCAGTACTTC. It translates to CASSLGTGFNEQYF. V and J are TRBV7-6 and TRBJ2-7; possible D gene TRBD1, 6 bases. Looked up from germline, CDR1 is SGHVS and CDR2 is FNYEAQ. V was trimmed by 1 base and J by 5 bases, leaving 12 bases between them. The CDR3 has 14 amino acids.

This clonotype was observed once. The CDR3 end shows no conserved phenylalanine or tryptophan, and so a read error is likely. CDR3 DNA sequence: TGTGCCAGTAAACTAGCGGGGGTCCCCTACAATGAGCAGTTCTAC. The encoded protein is CASKLAGVPYNEQFY. The J gene is TRBJ2-1, the V gene TRBV19; 11 bases fit TRBD2. The CDR3 runs to 15 residues. The germline CDR1 and CDR2 sequences are LNHDA and SQIVND (reference sequence). The junction had 4 bases not matched to a gene; V was cut back by 7 bases and J by 2 bases.

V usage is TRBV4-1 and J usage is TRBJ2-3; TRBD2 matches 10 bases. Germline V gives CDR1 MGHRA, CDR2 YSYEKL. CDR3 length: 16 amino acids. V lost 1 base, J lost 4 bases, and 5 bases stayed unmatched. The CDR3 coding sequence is TGCGCCAGCAGCCAAGTGAGCGGGGGGGCTTCAGATACGCAGTATTTT. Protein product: CASSQVSGGASDTQYF.

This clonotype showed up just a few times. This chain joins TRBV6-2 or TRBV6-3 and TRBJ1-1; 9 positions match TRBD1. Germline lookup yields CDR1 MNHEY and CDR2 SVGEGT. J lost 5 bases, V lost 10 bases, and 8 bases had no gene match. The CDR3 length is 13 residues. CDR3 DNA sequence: TGTGCCACCGCTACAGGGGGCTGGACTGAAGCTTTCTTT. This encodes CATATGGWTEAFF.

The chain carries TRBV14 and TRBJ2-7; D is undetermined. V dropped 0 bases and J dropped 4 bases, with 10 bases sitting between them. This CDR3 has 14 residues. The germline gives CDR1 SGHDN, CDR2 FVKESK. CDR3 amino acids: CASSQDGDPYEQYV. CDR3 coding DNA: TGTGCCAGCAGCCAAGATGGGGATCCTTACGAGCAGTACGTC.

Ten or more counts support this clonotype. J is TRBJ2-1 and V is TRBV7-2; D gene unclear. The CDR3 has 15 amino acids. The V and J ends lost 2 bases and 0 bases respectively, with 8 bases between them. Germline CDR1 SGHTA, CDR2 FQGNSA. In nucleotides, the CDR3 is TGTGCCAGCAGCTTACGCTCCAGCTCCTACAATGAGCAGTTCTTC. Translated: CASSLRSSSYNEQFF.